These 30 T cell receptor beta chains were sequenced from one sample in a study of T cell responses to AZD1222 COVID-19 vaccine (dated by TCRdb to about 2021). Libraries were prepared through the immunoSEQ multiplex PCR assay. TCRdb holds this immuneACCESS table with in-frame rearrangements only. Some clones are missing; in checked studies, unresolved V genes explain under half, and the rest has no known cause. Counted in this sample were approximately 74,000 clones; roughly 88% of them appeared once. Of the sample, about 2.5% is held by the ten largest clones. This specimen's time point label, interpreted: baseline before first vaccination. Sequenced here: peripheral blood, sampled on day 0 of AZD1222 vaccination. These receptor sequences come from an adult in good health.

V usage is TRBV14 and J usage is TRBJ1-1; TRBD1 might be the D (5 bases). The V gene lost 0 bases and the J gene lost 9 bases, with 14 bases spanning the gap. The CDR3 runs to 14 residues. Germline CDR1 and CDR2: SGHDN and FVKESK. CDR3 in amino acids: CASSQDKGRYKAFF. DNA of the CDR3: TGTGCCAGCAGCCAAGATAAGGGGAGGTACAAAGCTTTCTTT.

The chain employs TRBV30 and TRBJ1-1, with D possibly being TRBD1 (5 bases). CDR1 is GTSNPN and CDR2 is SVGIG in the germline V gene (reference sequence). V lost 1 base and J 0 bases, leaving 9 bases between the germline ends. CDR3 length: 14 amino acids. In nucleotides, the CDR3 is TGTGCCTGGAGTGGGGACCGCCTGAACACTGAAGCTTTCTTT. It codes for CAWSGDRLNTEAFF.

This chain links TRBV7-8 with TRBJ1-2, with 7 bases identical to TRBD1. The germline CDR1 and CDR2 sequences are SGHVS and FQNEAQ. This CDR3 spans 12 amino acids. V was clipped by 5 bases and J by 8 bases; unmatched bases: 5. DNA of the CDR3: TGTGCCAGCAGCCCATCCAGGGGGGGCTACACCTTC. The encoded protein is CASSPSRGGYTF.

As DNA, the CDR3 is TGTGCCAGCAGCTTTCTTCAGGGACAGGGGGCCGATGGAAACACCATATATTTT. It codes for CASSFLQGQGADGNTIYF. V usage is TRBV7-8 and J usage is TRBJ1-3; 12 nucleotides match TRBD1. The V segment lost 3 bases and the J segment 3 bases; nucleotides outside the gene matches: 9. Looked up from germline, CDR1 is SGHVS and CDR2 is FQNEAQ. The CDR3 loop spans 18 amino acids.

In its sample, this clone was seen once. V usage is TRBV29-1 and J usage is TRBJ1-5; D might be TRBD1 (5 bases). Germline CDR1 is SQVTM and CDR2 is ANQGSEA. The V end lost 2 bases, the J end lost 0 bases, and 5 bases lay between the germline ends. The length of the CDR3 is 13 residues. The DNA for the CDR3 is TGCAGCGTTGAACAGGGTAGCAATCAGCCCCAGCATTTT. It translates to CSVEQGSNQPQHF.

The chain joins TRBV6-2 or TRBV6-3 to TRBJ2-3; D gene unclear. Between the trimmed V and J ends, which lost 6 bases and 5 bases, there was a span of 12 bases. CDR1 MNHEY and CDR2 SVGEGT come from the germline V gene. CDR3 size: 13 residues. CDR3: CASSPQSLDTQYF. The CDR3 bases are TGTGCCAGCAGCCCACAGTCCCTAGATACGCAGTATTTT.

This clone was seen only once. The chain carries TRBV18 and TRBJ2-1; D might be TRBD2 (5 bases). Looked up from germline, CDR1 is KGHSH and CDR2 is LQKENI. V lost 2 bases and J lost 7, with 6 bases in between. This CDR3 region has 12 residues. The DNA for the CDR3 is TGTGCCAGCTCACCAGGCGGGAATGAGCAGTTCTTC. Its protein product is CASSPGGNEQFF. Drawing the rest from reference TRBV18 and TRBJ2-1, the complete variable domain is NAGVMQNPRHLVRRRGQEARLRCSPMKGHSHVYWYRQLPEEGLKFMVYLQKENIIDESGMPKERFSAEFPKEGPSILRIQQVVRGDSAAYFCASSPGGNEQFFGPGTRLTVL.

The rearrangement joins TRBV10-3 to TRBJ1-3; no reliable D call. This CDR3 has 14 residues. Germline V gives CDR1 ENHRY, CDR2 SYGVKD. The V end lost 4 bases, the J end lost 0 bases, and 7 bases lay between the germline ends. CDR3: CAISVSNSGNTIYF. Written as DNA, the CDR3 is TGTGCCATCAGTGTCAGTAACTCTGGAAACACCATATATTTT.

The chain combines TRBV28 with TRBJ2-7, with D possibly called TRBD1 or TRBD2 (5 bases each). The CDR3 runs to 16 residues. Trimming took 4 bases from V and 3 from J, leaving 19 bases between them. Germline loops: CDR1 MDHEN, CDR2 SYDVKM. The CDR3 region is CASSSTGTPSFYEQYF. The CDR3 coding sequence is TGTGCCAGCAGTTCCACCGGGACCCCCTCGTTCTACGAGCAGTACTTC.

CDR3 sequence: CASSPMGGENSNQPQHF. The CDR3 coding sequence is TGTGCCAGCTCACCAATGGGGGGCGAAAATAGCAATCAGCCCCAGCATTTT. V gene TRBV18 combines with J gene TRBJ1-5, with D tentatively TRBD1 (6 bases). Germline values: CDR1 KGHSH, CDR2 LQKENI. V was pared by 2 bases and J by 0 bases, with 14 bases between. This CDR3 has 17 amino acids.

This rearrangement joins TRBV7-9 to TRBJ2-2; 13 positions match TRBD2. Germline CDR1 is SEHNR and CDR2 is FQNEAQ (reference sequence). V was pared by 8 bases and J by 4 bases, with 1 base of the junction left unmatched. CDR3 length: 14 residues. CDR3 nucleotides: TGTGCCAGCCGACTAGCGGGAGGCACCGGGGAGCTGTTTTTT. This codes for CASRLAGGTGELFF. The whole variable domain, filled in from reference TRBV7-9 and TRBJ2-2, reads DTGVSQNPRHKITKRGQNVTFRCDPISEHNRLYWYRQTLGQGPEFLTYFQNEAQLEKSRLLSDRFSAERPKGSFSTLEIQRTEQGDSAMYLCASRLAGGTGELFFGEGSRLTVL.

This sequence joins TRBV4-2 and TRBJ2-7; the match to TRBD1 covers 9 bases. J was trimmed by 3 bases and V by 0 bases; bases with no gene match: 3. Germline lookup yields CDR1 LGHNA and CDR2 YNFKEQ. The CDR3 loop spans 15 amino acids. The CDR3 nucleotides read TGTGCCAGCAGCCAAGAAGAGACAGGGGGCTACGAGCAGTACTTC. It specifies CASSQEETGGYEQYF.

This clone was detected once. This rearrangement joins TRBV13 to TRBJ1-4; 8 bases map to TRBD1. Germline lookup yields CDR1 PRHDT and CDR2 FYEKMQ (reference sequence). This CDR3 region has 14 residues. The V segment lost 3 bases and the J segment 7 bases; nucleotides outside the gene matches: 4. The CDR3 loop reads CASSFGQGAEKLFF. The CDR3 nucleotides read TGTGCCAGCAGCTTCGGACAGGGCGCTGAAAAACTGTTTTTT.

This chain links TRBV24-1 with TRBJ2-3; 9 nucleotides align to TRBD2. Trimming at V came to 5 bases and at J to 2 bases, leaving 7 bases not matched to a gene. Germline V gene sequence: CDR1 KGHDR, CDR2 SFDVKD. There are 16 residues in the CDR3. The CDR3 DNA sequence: TGTGCCACCAGTGTCGATGGCGGGGGGGACACAGATACGCAGTATTTT. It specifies CATSVDGGGDTDTQYF.

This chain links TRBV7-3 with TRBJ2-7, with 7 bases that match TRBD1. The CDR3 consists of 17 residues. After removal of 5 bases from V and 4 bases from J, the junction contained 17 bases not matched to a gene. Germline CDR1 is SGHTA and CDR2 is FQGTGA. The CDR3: CASSLGRGTAQGYEQYF. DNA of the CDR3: TGTGCCAGCAGCCTAGGGAGAGGGACAGCCCAGGGGTACGAGCAGTACTTC.

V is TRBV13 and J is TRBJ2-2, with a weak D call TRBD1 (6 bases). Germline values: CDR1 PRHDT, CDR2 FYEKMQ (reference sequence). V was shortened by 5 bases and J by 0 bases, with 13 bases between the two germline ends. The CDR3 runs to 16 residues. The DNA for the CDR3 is TGTGCCAGCAGCCCACCGGGACATTCGAACACCGGGGAGCTGTTTTTT. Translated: CASSPPGHSNTGELFF.

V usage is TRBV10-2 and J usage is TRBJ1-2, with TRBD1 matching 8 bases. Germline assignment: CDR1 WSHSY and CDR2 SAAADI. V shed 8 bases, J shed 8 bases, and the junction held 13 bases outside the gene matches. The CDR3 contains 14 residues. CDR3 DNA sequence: TGCGCCAGCGCCCCGGCAGGGGGCGGATTCGGCTACACCTTC. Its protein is CASAPAGGGFGYTF.

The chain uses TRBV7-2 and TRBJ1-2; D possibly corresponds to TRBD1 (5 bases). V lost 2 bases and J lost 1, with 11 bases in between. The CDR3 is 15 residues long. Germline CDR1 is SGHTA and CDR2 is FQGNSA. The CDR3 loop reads CASSLKDIFNYGYTF. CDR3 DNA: TGTGCCAGCAGCTTAAAGGACATCTTTAACTATGGCTACACCTTC.

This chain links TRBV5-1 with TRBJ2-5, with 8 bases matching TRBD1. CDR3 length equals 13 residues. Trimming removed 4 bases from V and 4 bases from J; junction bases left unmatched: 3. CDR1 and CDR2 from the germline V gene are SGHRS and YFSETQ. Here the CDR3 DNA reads TGCGCCAGCAGCGAAGACAGGGGAGAGACCCAGTACTTC. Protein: CASSEDRGETQYF.

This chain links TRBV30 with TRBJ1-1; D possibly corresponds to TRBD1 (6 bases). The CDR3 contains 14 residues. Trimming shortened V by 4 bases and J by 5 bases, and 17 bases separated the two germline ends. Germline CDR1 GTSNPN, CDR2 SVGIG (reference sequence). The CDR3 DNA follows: TGTGCCTGGACTTACTCCACAGGGTGGACTGAAGCTTTCTTT. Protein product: CAWTYSTGWTEAFF.

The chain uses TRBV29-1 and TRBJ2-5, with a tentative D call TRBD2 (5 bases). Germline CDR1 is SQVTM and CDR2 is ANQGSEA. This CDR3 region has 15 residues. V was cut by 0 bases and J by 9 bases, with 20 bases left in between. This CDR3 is CSVEDNLAGRPAQYF. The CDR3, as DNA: TGCAGCGTTGAAGATAACCTGGCGGGCCGCCCGGCCCAGTACTTC.

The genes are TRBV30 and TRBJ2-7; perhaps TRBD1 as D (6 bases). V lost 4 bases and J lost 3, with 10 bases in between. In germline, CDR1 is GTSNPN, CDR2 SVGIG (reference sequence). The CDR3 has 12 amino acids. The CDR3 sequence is CAWNIQGYEQYF. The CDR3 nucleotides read TGTGCCTGGAATATACAGGGCTACGAGCAGTACTTC.

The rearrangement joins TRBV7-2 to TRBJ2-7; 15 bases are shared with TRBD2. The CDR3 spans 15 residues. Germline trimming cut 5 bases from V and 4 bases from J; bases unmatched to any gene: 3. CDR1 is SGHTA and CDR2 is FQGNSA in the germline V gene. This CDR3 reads CASSVGLAGGYEQYF. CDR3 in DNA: TGTGCCAGCAGCGTCGGACTAGCGGGAGGGTACGAGCAGTACTTC.

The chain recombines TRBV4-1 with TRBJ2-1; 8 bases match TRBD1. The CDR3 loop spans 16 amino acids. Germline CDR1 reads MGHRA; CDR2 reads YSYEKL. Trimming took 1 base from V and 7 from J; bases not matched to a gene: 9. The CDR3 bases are TGCGCCAGCAGCCAAGTGGGCAGGGGGCGAAATAATGAGCAGTTCTTC. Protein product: CASSQVGRGRNNEQFF.

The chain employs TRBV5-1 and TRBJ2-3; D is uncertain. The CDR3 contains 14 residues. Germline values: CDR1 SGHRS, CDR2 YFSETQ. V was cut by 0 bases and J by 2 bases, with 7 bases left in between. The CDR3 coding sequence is TGCGCCAGCAGCTTGGGCAGCTCCACAGATACGCAGTATTTT. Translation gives CASSLGSSTDTQYF.

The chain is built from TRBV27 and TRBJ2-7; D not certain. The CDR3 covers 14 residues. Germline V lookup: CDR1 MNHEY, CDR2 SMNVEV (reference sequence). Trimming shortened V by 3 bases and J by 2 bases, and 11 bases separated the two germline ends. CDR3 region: CASSLSGPTYEQYF. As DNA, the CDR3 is TGTGCCAGCAGTTTGTCCGGGCCCACCTACGAGCAGTACTTC.

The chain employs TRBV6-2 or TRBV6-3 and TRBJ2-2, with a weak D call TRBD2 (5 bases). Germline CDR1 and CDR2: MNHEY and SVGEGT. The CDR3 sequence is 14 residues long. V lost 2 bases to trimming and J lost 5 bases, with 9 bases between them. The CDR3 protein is CASSYHPGTGELFF. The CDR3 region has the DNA TGTGCCAGCAGTTACCATCCGGGAACCGGGGAGCTGTTTTTT.

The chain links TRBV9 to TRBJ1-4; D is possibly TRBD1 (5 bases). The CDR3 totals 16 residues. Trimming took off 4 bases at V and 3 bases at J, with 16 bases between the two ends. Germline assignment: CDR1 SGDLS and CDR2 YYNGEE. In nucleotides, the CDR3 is TGTGCCAGCAGCCCCCGAGGGGCCACATCTAATGAAAAACTGTTTTTT. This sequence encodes CASSPRGATSNEKLFF.

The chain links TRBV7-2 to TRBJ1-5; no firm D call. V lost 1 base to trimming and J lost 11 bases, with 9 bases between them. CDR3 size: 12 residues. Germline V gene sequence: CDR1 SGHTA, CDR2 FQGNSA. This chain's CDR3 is CASSLGQETQHF. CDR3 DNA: TGTGCCAGCAGCTTAGGTCAGGAAACCCAGCATTTT.

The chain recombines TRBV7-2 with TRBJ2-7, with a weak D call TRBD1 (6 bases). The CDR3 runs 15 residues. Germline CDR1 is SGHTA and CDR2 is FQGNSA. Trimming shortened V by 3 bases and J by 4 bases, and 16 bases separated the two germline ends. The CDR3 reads CASSFAGTQLYEQYF. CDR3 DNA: TGTGCCAGCAGCTTCGCCGGGACACAACTTTACGAGCAGTACTTC.